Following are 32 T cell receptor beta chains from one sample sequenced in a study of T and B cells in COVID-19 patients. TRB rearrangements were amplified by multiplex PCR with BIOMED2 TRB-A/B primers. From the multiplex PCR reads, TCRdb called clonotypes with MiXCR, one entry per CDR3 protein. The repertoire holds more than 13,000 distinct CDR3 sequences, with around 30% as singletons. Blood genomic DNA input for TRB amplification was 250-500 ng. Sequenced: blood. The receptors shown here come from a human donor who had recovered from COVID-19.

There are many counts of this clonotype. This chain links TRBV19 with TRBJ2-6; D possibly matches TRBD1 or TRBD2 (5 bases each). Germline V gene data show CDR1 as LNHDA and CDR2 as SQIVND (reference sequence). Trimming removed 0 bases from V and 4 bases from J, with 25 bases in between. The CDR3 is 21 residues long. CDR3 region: CASSIDPPGPIRGAGANVLTF. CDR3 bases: TGTGCCAGTAGTATAGATCCCCCAGGACCAATTCGAGGGGCCGGGGCCAACGTCCTGACTTTC.

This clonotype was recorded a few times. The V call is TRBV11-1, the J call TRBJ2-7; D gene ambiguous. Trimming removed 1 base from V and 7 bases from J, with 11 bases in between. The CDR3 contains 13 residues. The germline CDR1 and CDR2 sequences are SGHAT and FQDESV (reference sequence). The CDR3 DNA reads TGTGCCAGCAGCTTAGATCTCCCGGTGGAGCAGTACTTC. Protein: CASSLDLPVEQYF.

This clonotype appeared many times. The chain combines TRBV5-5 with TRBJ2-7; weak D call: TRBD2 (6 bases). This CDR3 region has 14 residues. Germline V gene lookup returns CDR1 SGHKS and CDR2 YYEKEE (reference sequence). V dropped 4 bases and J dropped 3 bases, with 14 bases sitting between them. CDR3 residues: CASSDRGSGYEQYF. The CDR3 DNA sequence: TGTGCCAGCAGCGATCGGGGGAGTGGCTACGAGCAGTACTTC.

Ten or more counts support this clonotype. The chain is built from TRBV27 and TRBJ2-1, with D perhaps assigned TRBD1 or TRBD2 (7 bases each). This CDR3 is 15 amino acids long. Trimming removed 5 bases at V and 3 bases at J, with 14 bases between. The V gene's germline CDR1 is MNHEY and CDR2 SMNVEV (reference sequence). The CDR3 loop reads CASSPRGGGYNEQFF. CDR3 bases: TGTGCCAGCAGTCCCAGGGGGGGGGGCTACAATGAGCAGTTCTTC.

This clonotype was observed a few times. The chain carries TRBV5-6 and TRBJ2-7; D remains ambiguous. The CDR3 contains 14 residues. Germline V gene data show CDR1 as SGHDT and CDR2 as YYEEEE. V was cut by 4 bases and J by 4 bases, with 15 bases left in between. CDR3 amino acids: CASSPGRVIYEQYF. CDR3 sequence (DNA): TGTGCCAGCAGCCCTGGAAGAGTGATATACGAGCAGTACTTC.

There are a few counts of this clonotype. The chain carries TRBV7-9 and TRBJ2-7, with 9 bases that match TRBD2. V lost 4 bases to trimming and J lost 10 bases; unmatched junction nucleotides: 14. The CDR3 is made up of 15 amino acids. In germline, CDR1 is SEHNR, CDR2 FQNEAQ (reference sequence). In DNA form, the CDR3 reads TGTGCCAGCAGCTCCGCGGGGGGGGCGCAGTTAGTACAGTACTTC. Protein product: CASSSAGGAQLVQYF. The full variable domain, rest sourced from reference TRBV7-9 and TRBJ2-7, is DTGVSQNPRHKITKRGQNVTFRCDPISEHNRLYWYRQTLGQGPEFLTYFQNEAQLEKSRLLSDRFSAERPKGSFSTLEIQRTEQGDSAMYLCASSSAGGAQLVQYFGPGTRLTVT.

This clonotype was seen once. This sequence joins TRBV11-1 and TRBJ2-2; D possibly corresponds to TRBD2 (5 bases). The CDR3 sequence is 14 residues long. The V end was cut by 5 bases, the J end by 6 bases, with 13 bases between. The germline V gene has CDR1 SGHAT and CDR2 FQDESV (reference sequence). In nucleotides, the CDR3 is TGTGCCAGCAGCCCGCGGGTTTTCCCCGGGGAGCTGTTTTTT. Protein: CASSPRVFPGELFF.

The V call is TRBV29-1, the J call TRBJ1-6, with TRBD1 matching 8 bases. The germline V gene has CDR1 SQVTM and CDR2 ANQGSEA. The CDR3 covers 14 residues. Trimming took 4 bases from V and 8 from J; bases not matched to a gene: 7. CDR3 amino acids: CSVVAQGVDSPLHF. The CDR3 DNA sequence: TGCAGCGTTGTAGCACAGGGGGTTGATTCACCCCTCCACTTT.

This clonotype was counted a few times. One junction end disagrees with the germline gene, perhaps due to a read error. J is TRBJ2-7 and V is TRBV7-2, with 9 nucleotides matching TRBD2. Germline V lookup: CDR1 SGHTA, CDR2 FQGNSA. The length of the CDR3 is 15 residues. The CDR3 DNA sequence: TGTGCCAGCAGCTTCTTCGGCGGGGGGGGTTACGAGCAGTATTTC. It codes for CASSFFGGGGYEQYF.

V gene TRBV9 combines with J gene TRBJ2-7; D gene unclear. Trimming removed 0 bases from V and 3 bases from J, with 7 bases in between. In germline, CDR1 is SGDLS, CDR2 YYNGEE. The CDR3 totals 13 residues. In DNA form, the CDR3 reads TGTGCCAGCAGCGTAGGGTCCGACTACGAGCAGTACTTC. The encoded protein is CASSVGSDYEQYF.

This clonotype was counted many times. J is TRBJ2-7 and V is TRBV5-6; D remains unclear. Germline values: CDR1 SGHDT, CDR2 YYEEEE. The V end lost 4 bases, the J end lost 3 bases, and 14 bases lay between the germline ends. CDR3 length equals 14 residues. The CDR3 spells CASSILDGLYEQYF. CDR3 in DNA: TGTGCCAGCAGCATACTGGACGGCCTCTACGAGCAGTACTTC.

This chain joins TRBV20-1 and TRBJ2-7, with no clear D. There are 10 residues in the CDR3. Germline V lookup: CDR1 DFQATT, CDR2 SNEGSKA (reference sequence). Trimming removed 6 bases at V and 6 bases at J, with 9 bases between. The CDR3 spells CSARLAEQYF. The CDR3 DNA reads TGCAGTGCGAGACTGGCCGAGCAGTACTTC.

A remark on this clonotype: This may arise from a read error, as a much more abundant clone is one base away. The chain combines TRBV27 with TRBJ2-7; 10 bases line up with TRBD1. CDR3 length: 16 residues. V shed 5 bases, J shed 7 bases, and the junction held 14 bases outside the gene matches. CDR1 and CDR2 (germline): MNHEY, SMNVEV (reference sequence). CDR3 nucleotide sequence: TGTGCCAGCAGTCACGACAGGGGGCGAGTCTCCGCAGAGCAGTACTTC. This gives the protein CASSHDRGRVSAEQYF.

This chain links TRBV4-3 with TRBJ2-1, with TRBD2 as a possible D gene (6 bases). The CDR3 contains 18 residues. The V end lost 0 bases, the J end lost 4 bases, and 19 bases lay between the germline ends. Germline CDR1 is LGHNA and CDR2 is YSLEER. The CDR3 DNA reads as TGCGCCAGCAGCCAAGACCTCCTGGCTGGCGGGATGTACAATGAGCAGTTCTTC. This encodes CASSQDLLAGGMYNEQFF.

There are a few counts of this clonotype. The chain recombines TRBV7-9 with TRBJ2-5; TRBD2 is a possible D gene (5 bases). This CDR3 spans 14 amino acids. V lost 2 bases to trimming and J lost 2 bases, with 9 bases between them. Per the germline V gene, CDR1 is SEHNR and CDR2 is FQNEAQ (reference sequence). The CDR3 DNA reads TGTGCCAGCAGCTTAATGAGCGGTCAAGAGACCCAGTACTTC. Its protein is CASSLMSGQETQYF.

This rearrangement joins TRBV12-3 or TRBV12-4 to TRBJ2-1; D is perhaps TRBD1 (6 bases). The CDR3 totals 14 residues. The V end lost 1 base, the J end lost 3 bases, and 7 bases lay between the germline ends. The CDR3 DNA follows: TGTGCCAGCAGTTTAGTGGACAGCTACAATGAGCAGTTCTTC. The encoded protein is CASSLVDSYNEQFF.

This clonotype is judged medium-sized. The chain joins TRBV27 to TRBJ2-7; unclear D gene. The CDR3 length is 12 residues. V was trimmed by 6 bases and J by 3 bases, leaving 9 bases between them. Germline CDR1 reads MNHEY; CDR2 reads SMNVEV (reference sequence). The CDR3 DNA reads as TGTGCCAGCAGGGGATTAGGCTACGAGCAGTACTTC. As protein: CASRGLGYEQYF.

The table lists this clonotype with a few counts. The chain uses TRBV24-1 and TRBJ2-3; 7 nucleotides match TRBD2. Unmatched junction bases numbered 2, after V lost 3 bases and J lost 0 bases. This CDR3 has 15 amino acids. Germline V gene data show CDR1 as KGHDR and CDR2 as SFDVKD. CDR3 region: CATSDLADSTDTQYF. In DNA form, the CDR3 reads TGTGCCACCAGTGATCTAGCGGATAGCACAGATACGCAGTATTTT.

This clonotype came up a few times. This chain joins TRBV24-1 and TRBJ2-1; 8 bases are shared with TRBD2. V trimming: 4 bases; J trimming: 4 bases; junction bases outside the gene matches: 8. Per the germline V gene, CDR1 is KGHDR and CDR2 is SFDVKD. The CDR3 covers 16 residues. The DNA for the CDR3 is TGTGCCACCAGTGACGCCGCGACTAGCGCTTACAATGAGCAGTTCTTC. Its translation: CATSDAATSAYNEQFF.

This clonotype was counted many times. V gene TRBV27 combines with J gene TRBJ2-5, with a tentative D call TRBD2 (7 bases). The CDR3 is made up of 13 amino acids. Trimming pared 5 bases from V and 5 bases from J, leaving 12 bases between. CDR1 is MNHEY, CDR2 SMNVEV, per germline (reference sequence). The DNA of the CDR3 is TGTGCCAGCAGTCCACAGGGAGGGGAGACCCAGTACTTC. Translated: CASSPQGGETQYF.

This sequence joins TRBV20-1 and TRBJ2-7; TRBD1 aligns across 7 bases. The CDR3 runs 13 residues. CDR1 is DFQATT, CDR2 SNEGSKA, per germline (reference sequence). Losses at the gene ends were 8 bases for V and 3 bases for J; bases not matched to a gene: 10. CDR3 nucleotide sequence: TGCAGTCTTCGACCGACAGGGTACTACGAGCAGTACTTC. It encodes CSLRPTGYYEQYF.

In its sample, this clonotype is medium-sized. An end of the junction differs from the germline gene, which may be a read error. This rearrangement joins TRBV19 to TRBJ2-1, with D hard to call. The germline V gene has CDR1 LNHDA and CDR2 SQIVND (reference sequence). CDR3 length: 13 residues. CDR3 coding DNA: TGTGCCAGTAGTCCGGCCTCCGACAATGAGCAGTTCTTC. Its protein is CASSPASDNEQFF.

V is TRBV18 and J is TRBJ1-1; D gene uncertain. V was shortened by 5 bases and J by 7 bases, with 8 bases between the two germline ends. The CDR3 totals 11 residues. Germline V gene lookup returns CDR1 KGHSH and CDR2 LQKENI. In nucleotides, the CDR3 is TGTGCCAGCTCAACGGACGTTGAAGCTTTCTTT. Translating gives CASSTDVEAFF.

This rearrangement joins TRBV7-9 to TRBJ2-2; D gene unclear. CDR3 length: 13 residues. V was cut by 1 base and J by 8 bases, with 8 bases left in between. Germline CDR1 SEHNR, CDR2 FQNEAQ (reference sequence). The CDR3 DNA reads TGTGCCAGCAGCTTAGTAGGCTGGGGGGAGCTGTTTTTT. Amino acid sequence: CASSLVGWGELFF.

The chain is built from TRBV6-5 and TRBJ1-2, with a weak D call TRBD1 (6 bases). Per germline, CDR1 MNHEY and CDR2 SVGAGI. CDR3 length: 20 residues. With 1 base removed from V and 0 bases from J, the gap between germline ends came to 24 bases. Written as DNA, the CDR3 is TGTGCCAGCAGTTACTACACCCCACAGGACAGAAGTTACTCTAACTATGGCTACACCTTC. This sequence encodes CASSYYTPQDRSYSNYGYTF.

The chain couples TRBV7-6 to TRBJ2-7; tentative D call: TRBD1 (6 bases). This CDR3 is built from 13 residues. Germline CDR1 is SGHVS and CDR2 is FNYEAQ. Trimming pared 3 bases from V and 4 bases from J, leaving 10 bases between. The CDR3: CASSFGTQYEQYF. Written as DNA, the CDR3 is TGTGCCAGCAGCTTCGGGACACAATACGAGCAGTACTTC.

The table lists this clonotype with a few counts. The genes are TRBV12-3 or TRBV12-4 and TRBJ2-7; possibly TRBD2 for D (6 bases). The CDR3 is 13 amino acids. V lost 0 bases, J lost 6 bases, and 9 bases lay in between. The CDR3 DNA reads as TGTGCCAGCAGTTTAGCGGGAGCGGGCGAGCAGTACTTC. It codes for CASSLAGAGEQYF.

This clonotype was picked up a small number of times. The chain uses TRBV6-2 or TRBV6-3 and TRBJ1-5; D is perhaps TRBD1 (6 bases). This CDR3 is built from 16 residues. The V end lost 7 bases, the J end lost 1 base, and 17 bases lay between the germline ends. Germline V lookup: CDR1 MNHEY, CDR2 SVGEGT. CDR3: CASTPTTGWSNQPQHF. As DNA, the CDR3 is TGTGCCAGCACCCCGACGACAGGCTGGAGCAATCAGCCCCAGCATTTT.

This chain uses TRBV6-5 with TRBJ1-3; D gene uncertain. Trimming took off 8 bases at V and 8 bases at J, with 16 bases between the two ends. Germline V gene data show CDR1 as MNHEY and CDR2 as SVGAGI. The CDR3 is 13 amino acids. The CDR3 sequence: CASSPRLADTIYF. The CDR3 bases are TGTGCCAGCTCTCCCAGGCTAGCAGACACCATATATTTT.

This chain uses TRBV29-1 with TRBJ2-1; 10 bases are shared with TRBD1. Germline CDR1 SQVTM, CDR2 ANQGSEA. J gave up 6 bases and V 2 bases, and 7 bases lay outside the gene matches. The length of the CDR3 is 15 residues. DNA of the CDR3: TGCAGCGTTGAACGGGGACAGGGGTTGAGCAATGAGCAGTTCTTC. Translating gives CSVERGQGLSNEQFF.

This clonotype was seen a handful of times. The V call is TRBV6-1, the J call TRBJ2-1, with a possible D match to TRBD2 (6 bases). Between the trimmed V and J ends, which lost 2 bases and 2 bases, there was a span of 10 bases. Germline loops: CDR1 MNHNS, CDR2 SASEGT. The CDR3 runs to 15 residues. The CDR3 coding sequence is TGTGCCAGCAGTGAAACCGGGGGTGCCTACAATGAGCAGTTCTTC. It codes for CASSETGGAYNEQFF.

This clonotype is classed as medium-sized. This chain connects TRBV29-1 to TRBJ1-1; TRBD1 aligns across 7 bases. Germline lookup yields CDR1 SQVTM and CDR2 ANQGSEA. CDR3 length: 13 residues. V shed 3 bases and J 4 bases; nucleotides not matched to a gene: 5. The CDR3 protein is CSVDGQGGTEAFF. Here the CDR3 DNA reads TGCAGCGTTGATGGGCAGGGGGGCACTGAAGCTTTCTTT.